Reported below is one T cell receptor (beta chain). Its target is unknown. The data were obtained in a study of T cell responses to AZD1222 COVID-19 vaccine. Assay: immunoSEQ multiplex PCR; the TCRdb copy retains only in-frame clones and omits some. Seen here are some 140,000 clones, roughly nine tenths observed once, and the top ten hold 1.6%. Germline assignment: CDR1 LNHDA and CDR2 SQIVND (reference sequence). The CDR3 is 17 residues long. Unmatched junction bases numbered 11, after V lost 3 bases and J lost 5 bases. Findings and limits, study-wide: Sampled repertoires all dated from after the peak T cell response. Seropositive at baseline were only a handful of AZD1222 recipients.

The chain employs TRBV19 and TRBJ2-3, with TRBD2 matching over 10 bases. Here the sequenced sample was peripheral blood, taken on day 0 of AZD1222 vaccination. The clonotype originates from an adult in good health. Here the CDR3 reads CASSIRPSGRRGDTQYF. DNA for the CDR3: TGTGCCAGTAGTATCCGCCCTAGCGGGAGACGGGGAGATACGCAGTATTTT.